This TCR beta chain was documented in a study of blood T cell repertoires in COVID-19. Clones were sequenced by immunoSEQ multiplex PCR, and TCRdb holds only the in-frame ones, with some missing. The sample includes 75,000 to 90,000 clones, 80% to 90% of them seen just once. Germline trimming cut 2 bases from V and 3 bases from J; bases unmatched to any gene: 6. CDR3 length: 16 residues. From germline, CDR1 is MNHEY and CDR2 SVGAGI. The chain links TRBV6-5 to TRBJ1-4; 7 bases map to TRBD1. Material: peripheral blood. The source of this sequence is a man older than 75 with acute or convalescent COVID-19. CDR3 sequence reads: CASSYRGGGSNEKLFF. The DNA of the CDR3 is TGTGCCAGCAGTTACAGAGGGGGCGGGTCTAATGAAAAACTGTTTTTT.